The T cell receptor (beta chain) under discussion was sequenced for a study of blood T cell repertoires in COVID-19. Study summary: Acute and convalescent COVID-19 specimens originated in the United States, Italy and Spain.

As originally analysed: Estimated nucleated cell counts came from reference gene primer amplification. Assay used: immunoSEQ multiplex PCR; TCRdb lists only in-frame clones, some missing. Clone size and the V and J calls come from that table; the DNA yielded D and trimming. The sample lists approximately 150,000 clones, about 83% occurring once. Germline V gives CDR1 LNHDA, CDR2 SQIVND (reference sequence). V lost 6 bases and J 3 bases, leaving 30 bases between the germline ends. This CDR3 comprises 20 residues. This TCR was recovered from a human donor in a cohort sampled during active COVID-19. The chain is built from TRBV19 and TRBJ1-5; tentative D call: TRBD1 (6 bases). Sequencing used peripheral blood. The CDR3 DNA sequence: TGTGCCAGTAGAAGGGGGGGCAGAACAACCGCCCCAGACCTCAATCAGCCCCAGCATTTT. It specifies CASRRGGRTTAPDLNQPQHF.